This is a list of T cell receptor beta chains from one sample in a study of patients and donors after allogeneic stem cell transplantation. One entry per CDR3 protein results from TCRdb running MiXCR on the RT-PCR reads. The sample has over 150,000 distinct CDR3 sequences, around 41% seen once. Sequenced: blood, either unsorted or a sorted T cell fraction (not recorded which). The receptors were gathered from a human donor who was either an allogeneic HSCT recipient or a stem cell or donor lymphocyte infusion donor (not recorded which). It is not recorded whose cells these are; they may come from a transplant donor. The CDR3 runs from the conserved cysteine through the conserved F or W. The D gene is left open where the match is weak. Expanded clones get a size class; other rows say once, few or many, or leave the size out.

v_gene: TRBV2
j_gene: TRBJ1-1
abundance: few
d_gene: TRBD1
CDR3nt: TGTGCCAGCAGTACCGGGACAGCCACTGAAGCTTTCTTT
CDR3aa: CASSTGTATEAFF

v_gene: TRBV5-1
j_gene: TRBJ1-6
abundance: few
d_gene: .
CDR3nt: TGCGCCAGCAGCGGAGAACAGAACTATAATTCACCCCTCCACTTT
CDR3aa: CASSGEQNYNSPLHF

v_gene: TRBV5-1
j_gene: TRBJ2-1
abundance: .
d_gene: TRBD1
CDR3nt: TGCGCCAGCAGCTTGGATTTCCCGGGACAGGGAAATCATGAGCAGTTCTTC
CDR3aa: CASSLDFPGQGNHEQFF

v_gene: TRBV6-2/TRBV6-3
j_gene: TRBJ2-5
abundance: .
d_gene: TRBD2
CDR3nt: TGTGCCAGCAGTTACTCGACTAGCGGGAGGTTCCAAGAGACCCAGTACTTC
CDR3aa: CASSYSTSGRFQETQYF

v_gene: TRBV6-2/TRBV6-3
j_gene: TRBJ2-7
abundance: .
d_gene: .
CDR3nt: TGTGCCAGCAGTTACGACGGGCCCTCCTACGAGCAGTACTTC
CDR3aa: CASSYDGPSYEQYF

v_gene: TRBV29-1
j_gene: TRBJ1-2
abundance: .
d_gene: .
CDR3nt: TGCAGCGTTTGGGGTCCTAACAGGCCTTCGGGAGGTGGCTACACCTTC
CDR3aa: CSVWGPNRPSGGGYTF

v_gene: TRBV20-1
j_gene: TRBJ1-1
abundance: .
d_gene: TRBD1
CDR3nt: TGCAGTGCTAAGACCGGGACAGTAAACTTTGAAGCTTTCTTT
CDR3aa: CSAKTGTVNFEAFF

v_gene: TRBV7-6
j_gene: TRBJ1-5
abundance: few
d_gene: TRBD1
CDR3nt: TGTGCCAGCAGCCTGACAGGGCCCCGGGATCAGCCCCAGCATTTT
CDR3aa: CASSLTGPRDQPQHF

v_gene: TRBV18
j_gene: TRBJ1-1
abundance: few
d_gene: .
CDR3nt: TGTGCCAGCTCACCGGGAGGGTTGAACACTGAAGCTTTCTTT
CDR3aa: CASSPGGLNTEAFF

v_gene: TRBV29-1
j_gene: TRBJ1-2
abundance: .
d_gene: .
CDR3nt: TGCAGCGAGATGACGGCTAACTATGGCTACACCTTC
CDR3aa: CSEMTANYGYTF

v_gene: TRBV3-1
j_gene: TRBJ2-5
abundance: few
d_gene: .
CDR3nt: TGTGCCAGCAGCCAAGAAGAGGGGAGGAGGGAGACCCAGTACTTC
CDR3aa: CASSQEEGRRETQYF

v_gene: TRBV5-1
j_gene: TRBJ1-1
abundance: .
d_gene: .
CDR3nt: TGCGCCAGCAGCCCTCATATCAACACTGAAGCTTTCTTT
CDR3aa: CASSPHINTEAFF

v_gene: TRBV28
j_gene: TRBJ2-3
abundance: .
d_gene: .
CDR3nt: TGTGCCAGCAGTTCAGGGGAACGCGGGGGAGATACGCAGTATTTT
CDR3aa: CASSSGERGGDTQYF

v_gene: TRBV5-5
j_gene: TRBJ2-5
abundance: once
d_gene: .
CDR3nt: TGTGCCAGCAGCTTATATCGCAGGGACGAGACCCAGTACTTC
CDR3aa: CASSLYRRDETQYF

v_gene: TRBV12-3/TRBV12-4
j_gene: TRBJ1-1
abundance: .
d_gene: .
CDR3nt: TGTGCCACCAGAGGCCCCCGCACTGAAGCTTTCTTT
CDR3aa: CATRGPRTEAFF

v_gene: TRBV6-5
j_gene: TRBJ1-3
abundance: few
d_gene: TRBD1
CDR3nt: TGTGCCAGCAGCCGACAGGGCCTTACCTCTGGAAACACCATATATTTT
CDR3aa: CASSRQGLTSGNTIYF

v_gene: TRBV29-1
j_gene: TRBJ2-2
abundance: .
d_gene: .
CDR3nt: TGCAGCGTTGATGTAGGGGGATACACCGGGGAGCTGTTTTTT
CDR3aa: CSVDVGGYTGELFF

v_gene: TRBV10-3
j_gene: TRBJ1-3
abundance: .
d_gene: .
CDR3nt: TGTGCCATAGGGCGCAGAACTGGAAACACCATATATTTT
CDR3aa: CAIGRRTGNTIYF

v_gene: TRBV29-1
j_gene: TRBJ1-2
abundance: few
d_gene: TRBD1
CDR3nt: TGCAGCGTTGAAGATTGGGCTGGGGACAGCGATCGAGGCTACACCTTC
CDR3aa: CSVEDWAGDSDRGYTF

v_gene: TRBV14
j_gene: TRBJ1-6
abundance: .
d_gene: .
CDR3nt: TGTGCCAGCAGCCAATCCCAGGGTACCTCACCCCTCCACTTT
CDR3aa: CASSQSQGTSPLHF

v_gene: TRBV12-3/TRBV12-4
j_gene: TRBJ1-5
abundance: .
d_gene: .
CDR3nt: TGTGCCAGCAGTTTAGGGGGGTTGGTAGGAGGGACGCCCCAGCATTTT
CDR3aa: CASSLGGLVGGTPQHF

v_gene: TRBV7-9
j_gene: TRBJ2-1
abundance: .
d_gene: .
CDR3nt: TGTGCCAGCAGCTCAGACGCAGGTTACAATGAGCAGTTCTTC
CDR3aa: CASSSDAGYNEQFF

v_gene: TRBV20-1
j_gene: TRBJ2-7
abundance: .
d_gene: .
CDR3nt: TGCAGTGCTAGAGAGGAATACGGGATATCCTACGAGCAGTACTTC
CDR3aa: CSAREEYGISYEQYF

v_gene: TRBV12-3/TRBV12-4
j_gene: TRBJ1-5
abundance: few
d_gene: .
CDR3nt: TGTGCCAGCAGTTCATCAGGGGTTAATCAGCCCCAGCATTTT
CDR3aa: CASSSSGVNQPQHF

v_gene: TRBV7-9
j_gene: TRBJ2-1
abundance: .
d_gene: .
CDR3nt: TGTGCCAGCAGCTTACTCGAGCAGTTCTTC
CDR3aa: CASSLLEQFF

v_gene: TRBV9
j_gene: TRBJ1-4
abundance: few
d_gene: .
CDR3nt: TGTGCCAGCAGCCCTCCCGGACAGTCTGGGAATGAAAAACTGTTTTTT
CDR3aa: CASSPPGQSGNEKLFF

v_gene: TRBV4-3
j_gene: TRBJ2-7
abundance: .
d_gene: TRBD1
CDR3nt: TGCGCCAGCAGCCAAGAGGGGACAGGGGGCTACGAGCAGTACTTC
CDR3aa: CASSQEGTGGYEQYF

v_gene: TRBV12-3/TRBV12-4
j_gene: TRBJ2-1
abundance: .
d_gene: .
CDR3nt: TGTGCCAGCTCCAAGGGGGCTAGCGGCCCCAATGAGCAGTTCTTC
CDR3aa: CASSKGASGPNEQFF

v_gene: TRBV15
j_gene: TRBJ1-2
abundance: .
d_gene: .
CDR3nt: TGTGCCACCAGCAGAGAGACAGCTAACTATGGCTACACCTTC
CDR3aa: CATSRETANYGYTF

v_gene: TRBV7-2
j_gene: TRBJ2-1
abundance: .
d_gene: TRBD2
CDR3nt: TGTGCCAGCAGCTTATCGGGGACTAGCGGGAGTGGATACAATGAGCAGTTCTTC
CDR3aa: CASSLSGTSGSGYNEQFF

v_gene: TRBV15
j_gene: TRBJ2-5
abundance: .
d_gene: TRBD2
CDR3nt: TGTGCCACCAGCAGAGATGGCAGGGAGGGGGAGACCCAGTACTTC
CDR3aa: CATSRDGREGETQYF

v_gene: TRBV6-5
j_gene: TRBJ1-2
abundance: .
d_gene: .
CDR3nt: TGTGCCAGCAGTTACGAAGGGGCCTGGACGGATGGCTACACCTTC
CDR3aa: CASSYEGAWTDGYTF

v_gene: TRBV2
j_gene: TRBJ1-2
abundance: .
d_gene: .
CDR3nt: TGTGCCAGCAGTGAAGCTCCGGGCTACACCTTC
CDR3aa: CASSEAPGYTF

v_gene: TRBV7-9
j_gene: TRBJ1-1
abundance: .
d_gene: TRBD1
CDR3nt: TGTGCCAGCAGCCCTCAGACAGGGGTGAACACTGAAGCTTTCTTT
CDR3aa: CASSPQTGVNTEAFF

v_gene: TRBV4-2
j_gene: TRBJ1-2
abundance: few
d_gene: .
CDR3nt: TGTGCCGGGTATAAAGGTGTCTGCGGCTACACCTTC
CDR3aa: CAGYKGVCGYTF

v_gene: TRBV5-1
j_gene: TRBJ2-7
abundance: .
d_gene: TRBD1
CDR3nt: TGCGCCAGCACGTCCGGGACAGGGTATGACGAGCAGTACTTC
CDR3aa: CASTSGTGYDEQYF

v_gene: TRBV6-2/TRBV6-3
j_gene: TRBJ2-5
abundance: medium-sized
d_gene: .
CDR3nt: TGTGCCAGTAATGGGAACACGGGAGAGACCCAGTACTTC
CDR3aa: CASNGNTGETQYF

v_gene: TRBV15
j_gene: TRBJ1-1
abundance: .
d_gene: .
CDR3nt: TGTGCCACCAGCAGAGTTGCGAACACTGAAGCTTTCTTT
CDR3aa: CATSRVANTEAFF

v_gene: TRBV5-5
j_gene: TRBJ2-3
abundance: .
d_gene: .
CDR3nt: TGTGCCAGCAGCTTGGACAGGGTCCCCGATACGCAGTATTTT
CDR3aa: CASSLDRVPDTQYF

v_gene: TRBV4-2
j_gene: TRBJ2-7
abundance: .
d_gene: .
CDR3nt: TGTGCCAGCAGCCAAGAGGCGAGTGGGGCCTACGAGCAGTACTTC
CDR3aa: CASSQEASGAYEQYF

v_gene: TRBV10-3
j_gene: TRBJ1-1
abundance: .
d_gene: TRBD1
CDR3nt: TGTGCCATCAGCCTTTCCGGGACAGGGGGCGAAAGGGGCACTGAAGCTTTCTTT
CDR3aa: CAISLSGTGGERGTEAFF

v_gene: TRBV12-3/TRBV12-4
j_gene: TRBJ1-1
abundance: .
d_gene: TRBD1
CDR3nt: TGTGCCAGCAGTTTACTGGGACAGGGAAACACTGAAGCTTTCTTT
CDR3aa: CASSLLGQGNTEAFF

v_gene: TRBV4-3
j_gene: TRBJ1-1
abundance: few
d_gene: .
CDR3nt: TGCGCCAGCAGCCAAGATGGCAGGGGGAACACTGAAGCTTTCTTT
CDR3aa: CASSQDGRGNTEAFF

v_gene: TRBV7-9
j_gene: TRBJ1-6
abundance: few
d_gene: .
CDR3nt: TGTGCCGGGGCGACAGGCTCCTATAATTCACCCCTCCACTTT
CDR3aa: CAGATGSYNSPLHF

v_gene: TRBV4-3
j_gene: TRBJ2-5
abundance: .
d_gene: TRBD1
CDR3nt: TGCGCCAGCAGCCCCGGACAGGGCCACCAAGAGACCCAGTACTTC
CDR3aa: CASSPGQGHQETQYF

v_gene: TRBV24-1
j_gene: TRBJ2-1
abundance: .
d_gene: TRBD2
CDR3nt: TGTGCCACCAGTGCGGGAGGACACAATGAGCAGTTCTTC
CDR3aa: CATSAGGHNEQFF

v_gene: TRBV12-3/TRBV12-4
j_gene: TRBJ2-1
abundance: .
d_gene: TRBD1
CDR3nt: TGTGCCAGCAGTCTAGGGGGACAGGGAGTAATTTACAATGAGCAGTTCTTC
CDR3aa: CASSLGGQGVIYNEQFF

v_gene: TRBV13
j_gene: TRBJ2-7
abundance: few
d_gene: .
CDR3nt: TGTGCCAGCAGCTTAGGTACGGGGGACGAGCAGTACTTC
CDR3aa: CASSLGTGDEQYF

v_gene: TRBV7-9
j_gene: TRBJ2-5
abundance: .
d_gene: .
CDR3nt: TGTGCCAGCAGCCCCCTTCAAGAGACCCAGTACTTC
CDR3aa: CASSPLQETQYF

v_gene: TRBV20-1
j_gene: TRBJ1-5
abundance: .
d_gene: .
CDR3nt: TGCAGTGCTAGAGCGCGGTACCAGCCCCAGCATTTT
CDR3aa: CSARARYQPQHF

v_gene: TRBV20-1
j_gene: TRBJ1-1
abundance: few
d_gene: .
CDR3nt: TGCAGTGCTAGCCACACGCGGGCAGACAACACTGAAGCTTTCTTT
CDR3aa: CSASHTRADNTEAFF